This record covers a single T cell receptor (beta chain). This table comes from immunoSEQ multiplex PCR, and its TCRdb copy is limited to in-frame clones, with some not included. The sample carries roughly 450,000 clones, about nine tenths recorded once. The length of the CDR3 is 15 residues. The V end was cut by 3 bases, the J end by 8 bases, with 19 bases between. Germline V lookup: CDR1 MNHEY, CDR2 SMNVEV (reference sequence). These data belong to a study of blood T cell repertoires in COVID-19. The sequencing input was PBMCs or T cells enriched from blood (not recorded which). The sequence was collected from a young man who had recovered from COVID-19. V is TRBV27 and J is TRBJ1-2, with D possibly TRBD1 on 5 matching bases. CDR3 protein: CASSLTPLGVSGYTF. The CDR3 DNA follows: TGTGCCAGCAGTTTGACCCCCCTAGGGGTTAGCGGCTACACCTTC.